These 12 T cell receptor beta chains share one sample of origin, sequenced in a study of cytomegalovirus exposure and HLA in healthy donors. The protocol was immunoSEQ multiplex PCR, while the TCRdb copy is restricted to in-frame clones and leaves out a portion. The table shows tens of thousands of clones, with roughly 94% occurring only once. Sequencing was done on a sample of PBMCs. Source of these receptors: a young woman in good health and CMV-seropositive.

The rearrangement uses TRBV7-6 and TRBJ1-1; perhaps TRBD1 as D (6 bases). Trimming removed 0 bases from V and 4 bases from J, with 12 bases in between. Germline CDR1 reads SGHVS; CDR2 reads FNYEAQ. This CDR3 has 15 amino acids. The CDR3 protein is CASSLASGAGTEAFF. DNA of the CDR3: TGTGCCAGCAGCTTAGCGTCAGGGGCGGGCACTGAAGCTTTCTTT.

J is TRBJ2-3 and V is TRBV7-9; a possible D gene is TRBD1 (5 bases). Trimming cost V 2 bases and J 4 bases, with 13 bases left between them. In germline, CDR1 is SEHNR, CDR2 FQNEAQ (reference sequence). The CDR3 length is 15 residues. CDR3 nucleotides: TGTGCCAGCAGCTTACAGGGTTGGAATGCAGATACGCAGTATTTT. It codes for CASSLQGWNADTQYF.

This clone is a singleton in its sample. The chain combines TRBV12-5 with TRBJ1-1, with D maybe TRBD1 (5 bases). CDR3 length: 11 amino acids. V was trimmed by 5 bases and J by 9 bases, leaving 10 bases between them. Germline-derived CDR1 and CDR2 are LGHNT and FRNRAP. The CDR3 sequence: CASGPGGKAFF. The CDR3 DNA follows: TGTGCTAGTGGTCCCGGGGGGAAAGCTTTCTTT.

This rearrangement joins TRBV10-3 to TRBJ2-1; 9 nucleotides align to TRBD2. The germline CDR1 and CDR2 sequences are ENHRY and SYGVKD. V shed 8 bases and J 7 bases; nucleotides not matched to a gene: 9. This CDR3 has 14 residues. CDR3 protein: CAIGRLAEDNEQFF. For the CDR3, the DNA is TGTGCCATCGGTCGACTAGCGGAGGATAATGAGCAGTTCTTC.

V gene TRBV30 combines with J gene TRBJ2-1, with D perhaps TRBD2 (6 bases). CDR1 GTSNPN and CDR2 SVGIG come from the germline V gene (reference sequence). V dropped 0 bases and J dropped 6 bases, with 12 bases sitting between them. The CDR3 is 14 amino acids. DNA of the CDR3: TGTGCCTGGAGTGTCCGACTAGTCGGCAATGAGCAGTTCTTC. It specifies CAWSVRLVGNEQFF. The full variable domain, completed using reference TRBV30 and TRBJ2-1, is SQTIHQWPATLVQPVGSPLSLECTVEGTSNPNLYWYRQAAGRGLQLLFYSVGIGQISSEVPQNLSASRPQDRQFILSSKKLLLSDSGFYLCAWSVRLVGNEQFFGPGTRLTVL.

The chain links TRBV28 to TRBJ2-1, with D tentatively TRBD2 (5 bases). The V end was cut by 6 bases, the J end by 3 bases, with 12 bases between. The CDR3 contains 14 residues. The germline gives CDR1 MDHEN, CDR2 SYDVKM. The CDR3 protein is CASSPTADYNEQFF. The CDR3 coding sequence is TGTGCCAGCAGCCCAACAGCGGACTACAATGAGCAGTTCTTC.

This chain uses TRBV6-1 with TRBJ2-7; maybe TRBD1 (5 bases). Germline lookup yields CDR1 MNHNS and CDR2 SASEGT. The CDR3 consists of 13 residues. With 7 bases removed from V and 0 bases from J, the gap between germline ends came to 10 bases. CDR3 residues: CASNGHFSYEQYF. CDR3 sequence (DNA): TGTGCCAGCAATGGACATTTCTCCTACGAGCAGTACTTC.

V is TRBV6-4 and J is TRBJ1-5; D unclear. Trimming removed 11 bases at V and 5 bases at J, with 7 bases between. Looked up from germline, CDR1 is MRHNA and CDR2 is SNTAGT. This CDR3 is 10 amino acids long. CDR3: CAVVDQPQHF. CDR3 bases: TGTGCCGTGGTAGATCAGCCCCAGCATTTT.

By sample fraction, this clone is medium-sized. The chain is built from TRBV2 and TRBJ1-5; D gene ambiguous. V lost 6 bases and J 2 bases, leaving 11 bases between the germline ends. The V gene's germline CDR1 is SNHLY and CDR2 FYNNEI. This CDR3 contains 14 residues. The CDR3 region is CASRVGDGNQPQHF. The CDR3 DNA is TGTGCCAGCAGAGTCGGGGATGGCAATCAGCCCCAGCATTTT.

This chain links TRBV7-9 with TRBJ1-5; D unresolved. CDR3 length equals 19 residues. The ends were cut back, 1 base at V and 3 bases at J, with 22 bases in the middle. Germline V CDR1 and CDR2: SEHNR, FQNEAQ (reference sequence). The CDR3 DNA sequence: TGTGCCAGCAGCTTAGGTCGTGAGGGTATCCCCCTAGCCAATCAGCCCCAGCATTTT. Its protein product is CASSLGREGIPLANQPQHF.

This sequence joins TRBV6-1 and TRBJ1-5; a weak D match, TRBD1 (6 bases). V was cut by 1 base and J by 6 bases, with 13 bases left in between. Germline V gives CDR1 MNHNS, CDR2 SASEGT. This CDR3 is built from 15 residues. The DNA of the CDR3 is TGTGCCAGCAGTGAAGATGCAGGGGATCTTCAGCCCCAGCATTTT. It encodes CASSEDAGDLQPQHF.

The genes are TRBV18 and TRBJ2-3; TRBD1 agrees at 10 bases. The CDR3 consists of 17 residues. From germline, CDR1 is KGHSH and CDR2 LQKENI. V gave up 3 bases and J gave up 0 bases; unmatched junction bases: 6. The CDR3 nucleotides are TGTGCCAGCTCACCGGGACAGGGGTCCGAGAGCACAGATACGCAGTATTTT. Translation: CASSPGQGSESTDTQYF. The whole variable domain, remainder taken from reference TRBV18 and TRBJ2-3, is NAGVMQNPRHLVRRRGQEARLRCSPMKGHSHVYWYRQLPEEGLKFMVYLQKENIIDESGMPKERFSAEFPKEGPSILRIQQVVRGDSAAYFCASSPGQGSESTDTQYFGPGTRLTVL.